Listed below are T cell receptor beta chains from one sample, sequenced in a study of T cell responses to AZD1222 COVID-19 vaccine. Sequencing used immunoSEQ multiplex PCR; TCRdb keeps in-frame clones, though not all of them. The sample contains about 130,000 clones, 92% of which appear only once. Sequenced material: peripheral blood, taken on day 0 of AZD1222 vaccination. Source of these receptors: an adult in good health. CDR3s include the opening cysteine and the closing phenylalanine or tryptophan. The D gene is left open where the match is weak. Where a row states a size, it is once, few, many or the class of an expanded clone; other rows omit it.

J: TRBJ2-2; V: TRBV19; size: -; D: TRBD2; CDR3: CASSIERPSGGSGTGELFF; DNA: TGTGCCAGTAGTATAGAAAGGCCTAGCGGGGGTTCGGGCACCGGGGAGCTGTTTTTT
J: TRBJ2-3; V: TRBV28; size: -; D: -; CDR3: CASSFSEWETDTQYF; DNA: TGTGCCAGCAGTTTTTCGGAGTGGGAGACCGATACGCAGTATTTT
J: TRBJ2-1; V: TRBV5-1; size: -; D: -; CDR3: CASSLGGTESSYNEQFF; DNA: TGCGCCAGCAGCTTGGGTGGGACGGAAAGCTCCTACAATGAGCAGTTCTTC
J: TRBJ1-5; V: TRBV13; size: -; D: -; CDR3: CASSAREGSNQPQHF; DNA: TGTGCCAGCAGCGCTCGAGAGGGTAGCAATCAGCCCCAGCATTTT
J: TRBJ2-3; V: TRBV5-1; size: -; D: -; CDR3: CASSLESGGSTDTQYF; DNA: TGCGCCAGCAGCTTGGAGTCTGGGGGGAGCACAGATACGCAGTATTTT
J: TRBJ2-5; V: TRBV9; size: -; D: -; CDR3: CASSVTSSQETQYF; DNA: TGTGCCAGCAGCGTGACGAGCTCTCAAGAGACCCAGTACTTC
J: TRBJ2-7; V: TRBV7-9; size: -; D: -; CDR3: CAGLGVTTRESSYEQYF; DNA: TGTGCCGGCCTTGGGGTCACTACCCGGGAGAGCTCCTACGAGCAGTACTTC
J: TRBJ2-5; V: TRBV27; size: once; D: -; CDR3: CASSLTFGVARTQYF; DNA: TGTGCCAGCAGTTTAACCTTTGGGGTCGCTAGGACCCAGTACTTC
J: TRBJ1-3; V: TRBV27; size: -; D: TRBD1; CDR3: CASSLRDRGFSGNTIYF; DNA: TGTGCCAGCAGTCTCCGGGACAGGGGTTTCTCTGGAAACACCATATATTTT
J: TRBJ1-4; V: TRBV7-9; size: few; D: -; CDR3: CASSLETRGEKLFF; DNA: TGTGCCAGCAGCCTAGAAACAAGGGGTGAAAAACTGTTTTTT
J: TRBJ1-1; V: TRBV25-1; size: -; D: -; CDR3: CASSESRRYLGTEAFF; DNA: TGTGCCAGCAGTGAATCCAGAAGGTACTTAGGCACTGAAGCTTTCTTT
J: TRBJ1-5; V: TRBV5-5; size: -; D: -; CDR3: CASSLMNQPQHF; DNA: TGTGCCAGCAGCTTGATGAACCAGCCCCAGCATTTT
J: TRBJ2-3; V: TRBV5-1; size: -; D: TRBD1; CDR3: CASSSQGATQYF; DNA: TGCGCCAGCAGCTCACAGGGGGCTACGCAGTATTTT
J: TRBJ1-2; V: TRBV10-1; size: once; D: -; CDR3: CASSESGNYGYTF; DNA: TGCGCCAGCAGTGAATCCGGAAACTATGGCTACACCTTC
J: TRBJ1-2; V: TRBV7-9; size: -; D: TRBD1; CDR3: CASSLTYDRGDRYGYTF; DNA: TGTGCCAGCAGCTTAACATACGACAGGGGTGATCGCTATGGCTACACCTTC
J: TRBJ1-1; V: TRBV7-8; size: -; D: -; CDR3: CASSWPRGGLGNTEAFF; DNA: TGTGCCAGCAGCTGGCCTAGGGGGGGCCTGGGGAACACTGAAGCTTTCTTT
J: TRBJ2-5; V: TRBV18; size: -; D: -; CDR3: CASHPGREKETQYF; DNA: TGTGCCAGCCATCCAGGGCGGGAAAAAGAGACCCAGTACTTC
J: TRBJ2-1; V: TRBV6-1; size: -; D: TRBD1; CDR3: CASSEYRGRTYNEQFF; DNA: TGTGCCAGCAGCGAATACAGGGGAAGAACCTACAATGAGCAGTTCTTC